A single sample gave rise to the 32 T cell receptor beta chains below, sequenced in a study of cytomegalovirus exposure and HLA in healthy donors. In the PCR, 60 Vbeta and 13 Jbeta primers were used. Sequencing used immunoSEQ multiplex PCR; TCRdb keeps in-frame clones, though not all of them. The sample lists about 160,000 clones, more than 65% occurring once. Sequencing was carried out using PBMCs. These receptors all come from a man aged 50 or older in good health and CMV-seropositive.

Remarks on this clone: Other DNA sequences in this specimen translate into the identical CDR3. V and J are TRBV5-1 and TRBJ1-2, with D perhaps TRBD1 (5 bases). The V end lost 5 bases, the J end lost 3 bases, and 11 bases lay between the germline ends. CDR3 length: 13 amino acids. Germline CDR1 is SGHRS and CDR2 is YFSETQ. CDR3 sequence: CASSLDRDYGYTF. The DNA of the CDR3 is TGCGCCAGCAGTCTCGACAGAGACTATGGCTACACCTTC.

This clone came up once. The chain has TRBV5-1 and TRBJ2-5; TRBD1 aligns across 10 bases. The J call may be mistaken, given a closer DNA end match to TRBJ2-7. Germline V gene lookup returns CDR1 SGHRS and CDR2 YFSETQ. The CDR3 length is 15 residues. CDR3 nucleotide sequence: TGCGCCAGCAGCTCGCACGGGACAGGGGAACGCGAGCAGTACTTC. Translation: CASSSHGTGEREQYF.

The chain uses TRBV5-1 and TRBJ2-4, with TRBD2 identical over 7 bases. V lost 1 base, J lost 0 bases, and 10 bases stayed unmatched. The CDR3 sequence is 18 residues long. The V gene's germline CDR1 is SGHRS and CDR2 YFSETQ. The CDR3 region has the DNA TGCGCCAGCAGCTTGTCCCCTGGGCGGGGGATAGCCAAAAACATTCAGTACTTC. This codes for CASSLSPGRGIAKNIQYF.

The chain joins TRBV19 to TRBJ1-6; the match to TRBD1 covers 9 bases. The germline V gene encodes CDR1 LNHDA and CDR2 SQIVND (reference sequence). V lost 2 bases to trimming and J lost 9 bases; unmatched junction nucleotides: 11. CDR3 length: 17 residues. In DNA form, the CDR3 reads TGTGCCAGTAGTATAATCGACACAGGGGGCAGGGGTTCACCCCTCCACTTT. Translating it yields CASSIIDTGGRGSPLHF.

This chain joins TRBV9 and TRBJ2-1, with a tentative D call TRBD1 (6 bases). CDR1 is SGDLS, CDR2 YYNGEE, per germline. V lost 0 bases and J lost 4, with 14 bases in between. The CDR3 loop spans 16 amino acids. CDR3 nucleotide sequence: TGTGCCAGCAGCGTAGTGGGGGCAGGGATTTACAATGAGCAGTTCTTC. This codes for CASSVVGAGIYNEQFF.

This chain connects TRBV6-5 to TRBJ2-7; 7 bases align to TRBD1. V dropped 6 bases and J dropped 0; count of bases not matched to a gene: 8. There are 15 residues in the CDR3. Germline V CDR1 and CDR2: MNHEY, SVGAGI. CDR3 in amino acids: CASSPRRTGSYEQYF. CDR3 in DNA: TGTGCCAGCAGCCCCCGGAGGACAGGCTCCTACGAGCAGTACTTC.

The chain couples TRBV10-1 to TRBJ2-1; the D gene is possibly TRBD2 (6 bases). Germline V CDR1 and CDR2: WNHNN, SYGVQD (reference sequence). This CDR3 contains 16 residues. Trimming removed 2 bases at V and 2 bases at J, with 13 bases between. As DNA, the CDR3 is TGCGCCAGCAGTGAGGGCGGGGCGGGACCCTACAATGAGCAGTTCTTC. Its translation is CASSEGGAGPYNEQFF.

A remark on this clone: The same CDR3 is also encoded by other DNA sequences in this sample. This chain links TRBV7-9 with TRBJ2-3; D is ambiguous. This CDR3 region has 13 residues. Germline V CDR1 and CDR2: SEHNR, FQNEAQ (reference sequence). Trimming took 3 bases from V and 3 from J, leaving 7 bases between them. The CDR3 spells CASSLSRTDTQYF. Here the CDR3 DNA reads TGTGCCAGCAGCTTGAGCCGGACAGATACGCAGTATTTT.

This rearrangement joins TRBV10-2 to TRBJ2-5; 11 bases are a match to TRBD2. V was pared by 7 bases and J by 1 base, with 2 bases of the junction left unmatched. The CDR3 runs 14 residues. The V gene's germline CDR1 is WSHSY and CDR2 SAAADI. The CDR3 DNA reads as TGCGCCAGCACCGGACTAGCGGGCCAAGAGACCCAGTACTTC. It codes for CASTGLAGQETQYF.

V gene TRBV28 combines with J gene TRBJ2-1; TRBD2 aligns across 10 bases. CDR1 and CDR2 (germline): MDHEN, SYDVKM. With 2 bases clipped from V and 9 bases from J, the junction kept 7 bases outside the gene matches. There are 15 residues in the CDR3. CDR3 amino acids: CASSLGGSGRSEQFF. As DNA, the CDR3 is TGTGCCAGCAGTTTAGGTGGTAGCGGGAGGAGTGAGCAGTTCTTC.

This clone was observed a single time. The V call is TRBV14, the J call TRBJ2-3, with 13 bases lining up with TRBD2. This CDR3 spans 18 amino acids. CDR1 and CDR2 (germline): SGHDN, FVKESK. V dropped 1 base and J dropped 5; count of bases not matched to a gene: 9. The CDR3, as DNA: TGTGCCAGCAGCCAAGGCGTGACTAGCGGGGGGTTTAAAGATACGCAGTATTTT. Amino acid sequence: CASSQGVTSGGFKDTQYF.

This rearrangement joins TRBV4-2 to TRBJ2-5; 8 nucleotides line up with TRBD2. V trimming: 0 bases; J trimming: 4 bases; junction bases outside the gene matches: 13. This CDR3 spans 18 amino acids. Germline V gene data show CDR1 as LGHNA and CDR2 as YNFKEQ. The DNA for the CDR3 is TGTGCCAGCAGCCAAGAAGGGCGGGGACGGGGGGGCCTAGAGACCCAGTACTTC. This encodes CASSQEGRGRGGLETQYF.

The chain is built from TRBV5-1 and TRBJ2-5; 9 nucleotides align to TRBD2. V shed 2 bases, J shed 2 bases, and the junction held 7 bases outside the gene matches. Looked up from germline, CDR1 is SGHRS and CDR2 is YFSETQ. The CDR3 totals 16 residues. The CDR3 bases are TGCGCCAGCAGCTTCCAGGGGCTAGCGGGGCAAGAGACCCAGTACTTC. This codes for CASSFQGLAGQETQYF.

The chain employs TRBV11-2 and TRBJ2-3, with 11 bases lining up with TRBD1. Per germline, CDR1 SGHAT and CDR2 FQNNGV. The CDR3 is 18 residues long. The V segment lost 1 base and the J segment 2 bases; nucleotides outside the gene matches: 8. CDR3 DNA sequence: TGTGCCAGCAGCTTAGCCAGGACAGGGGGCCGTCCCACAGATACGCAGTATTTT. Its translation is CASSLARTGGRPTDTQYF.

The chain's CDR3 is CASSPLRGTDTQYF. CDR3 bases: TGTGCCAGCAGCCCTCTGAGGGGCACAGATACGCAGTATTTT. This rearrangement joins TRBV9 to TRBJ2-3; D possibly corresponds to TRBD2 (5 bases). The CDR3 consists of 14 residues. Deletions cut 4 bases from V and 1 base from J, with 10 bases between. Per the germline V gene, CDR1 is SGDLS and CDR2 is YYNGEE.

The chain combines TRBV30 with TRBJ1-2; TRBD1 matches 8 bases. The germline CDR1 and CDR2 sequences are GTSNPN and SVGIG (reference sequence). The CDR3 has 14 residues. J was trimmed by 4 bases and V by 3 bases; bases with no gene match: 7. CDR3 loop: CAWSAGGMGYGYTF. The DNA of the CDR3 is TGTGCCTGGAGCGCAGGGGGCATGGGCTATGGCTACACCTTC. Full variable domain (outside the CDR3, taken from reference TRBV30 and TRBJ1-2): SQTIHQWPATLVQPVGSPLSLECTVEGTSNPNLYWYRQAAGRGLQLLFYSVGIGQISSEVPQNLSASRPQDRQFILSSKKLLLSDSGFYLCAWSAGGMGYGYTFGSGTRLTVV.

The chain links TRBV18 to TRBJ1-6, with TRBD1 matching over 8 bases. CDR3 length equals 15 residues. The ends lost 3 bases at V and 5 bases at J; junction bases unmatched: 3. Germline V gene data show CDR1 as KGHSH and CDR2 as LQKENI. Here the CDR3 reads CASSPQQGDNSPLHF. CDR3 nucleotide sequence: TGTGCCAGCTCACCGCAACAGGGGGATAATTCACCCCTCCACTTT.

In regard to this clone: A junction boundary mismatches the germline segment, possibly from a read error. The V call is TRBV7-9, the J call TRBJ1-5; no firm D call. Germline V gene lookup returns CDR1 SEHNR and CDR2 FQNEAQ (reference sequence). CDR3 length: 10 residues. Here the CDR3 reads CSSSEMPQHF. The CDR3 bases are TGTTCCAGCAGCGAGATGCCCCAGCATTTT.

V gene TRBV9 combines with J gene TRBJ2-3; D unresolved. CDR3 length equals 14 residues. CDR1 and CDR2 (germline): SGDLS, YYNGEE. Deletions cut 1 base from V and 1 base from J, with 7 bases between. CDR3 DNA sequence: TGTGCCAGCAGCGTAAGCGTCGGCACAGATACGCAGTATTTT. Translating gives CASSVSVGTDTQYF.

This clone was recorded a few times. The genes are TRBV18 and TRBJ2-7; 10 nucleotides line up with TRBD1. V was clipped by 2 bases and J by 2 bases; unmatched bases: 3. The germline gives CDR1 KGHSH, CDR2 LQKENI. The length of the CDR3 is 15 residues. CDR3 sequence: CASSPGQGVAYEQYV. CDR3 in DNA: TGTGCCAGCTCACCAGGACAGGGGGTGGCCTACGAGCAGTACGTC.

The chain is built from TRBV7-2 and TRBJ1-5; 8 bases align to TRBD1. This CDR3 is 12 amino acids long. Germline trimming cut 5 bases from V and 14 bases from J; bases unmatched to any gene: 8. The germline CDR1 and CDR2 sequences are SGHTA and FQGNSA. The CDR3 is CASSTPTGEKHF. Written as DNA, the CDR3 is TGTGCCAGCAGCACGCCGACAGGGGAGAAGCATTTT.

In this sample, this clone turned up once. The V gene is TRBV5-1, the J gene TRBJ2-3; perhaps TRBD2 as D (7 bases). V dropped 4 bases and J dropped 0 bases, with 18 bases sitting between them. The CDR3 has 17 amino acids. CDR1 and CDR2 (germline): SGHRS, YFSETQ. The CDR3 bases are TGCGCCAGCAGCCCCCGTGAGGGGGGGACTAGCACAGATACGCAGTATTTT. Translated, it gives CASSPREGGTSTDTQYF.

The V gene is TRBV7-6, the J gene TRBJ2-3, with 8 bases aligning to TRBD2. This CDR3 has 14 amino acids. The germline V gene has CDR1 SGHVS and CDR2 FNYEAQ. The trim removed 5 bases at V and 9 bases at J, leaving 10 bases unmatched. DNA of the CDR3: TGTGCCAGCAGCCCGGGACTAGGCAGTCCCACGCAGTATTTT. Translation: CASSPGLGSPTQYF.

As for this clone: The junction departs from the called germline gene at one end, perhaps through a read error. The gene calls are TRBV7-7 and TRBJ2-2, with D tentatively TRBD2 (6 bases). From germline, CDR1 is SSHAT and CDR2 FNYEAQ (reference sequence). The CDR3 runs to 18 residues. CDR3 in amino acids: CASSTAKTGTLNTGELFF. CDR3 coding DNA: TGTGCTAGCAGCACCGCAAAGACCGGGACTTTGAACACCGGGGAGCTGTTTTTT. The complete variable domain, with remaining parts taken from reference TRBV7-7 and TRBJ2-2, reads GAGVSQSPRYKVTKRGQDVTLRCDPISSHATLYWYQQALGQGPEFLTYFNYEAQPDKSGLPSDRFSAERPEGSISTLTIQRTEQRDSAMYRCASSTAKTGTLNTGELFFGEGSRLTVL.

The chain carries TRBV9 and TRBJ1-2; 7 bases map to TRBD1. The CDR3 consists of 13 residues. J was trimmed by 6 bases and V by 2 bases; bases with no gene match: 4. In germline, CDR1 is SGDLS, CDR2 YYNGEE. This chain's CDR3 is CASSVAQGNGYTF. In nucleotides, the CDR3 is TGTGCCAGCAGCGTGGCACAGGGGAATGGCTACACCTTC.

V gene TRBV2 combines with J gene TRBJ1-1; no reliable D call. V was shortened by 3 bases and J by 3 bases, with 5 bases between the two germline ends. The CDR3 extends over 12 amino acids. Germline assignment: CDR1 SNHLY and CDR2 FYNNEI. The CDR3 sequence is CASSEEYTEAFF. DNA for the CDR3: TGTGCCAGCAGTGAGGAGTACACTGAAGCTTTCTTT. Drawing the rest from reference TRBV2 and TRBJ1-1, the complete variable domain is EPEVTQTPSHQVTQMGQEVILRCVPISNHLYFYWYRQILGQKVEFLVSFYNNEISEKSEIFDDQFSVERPDGSNFTLKIRSTKLEDSAMYFCASSEEYTEAFFGQGTRLTVV.

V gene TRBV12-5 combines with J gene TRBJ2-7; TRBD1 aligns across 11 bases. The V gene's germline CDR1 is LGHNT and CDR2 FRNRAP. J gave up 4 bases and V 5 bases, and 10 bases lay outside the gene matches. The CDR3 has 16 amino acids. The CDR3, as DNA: TGTGCTAGTGGTCTCCTGGACAGGGGGCGTAGATACGAGCAGTACTTC. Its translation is CASGLLDRGRRYEQYF.

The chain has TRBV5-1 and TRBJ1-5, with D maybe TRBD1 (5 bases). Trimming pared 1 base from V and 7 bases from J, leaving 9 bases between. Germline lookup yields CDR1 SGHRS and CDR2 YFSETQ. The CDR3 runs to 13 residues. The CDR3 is CASSLREGQPQHF. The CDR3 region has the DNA TGCGCCAGCAGCTTGCGGGAGGGGCAGCCCCAGCATTTT. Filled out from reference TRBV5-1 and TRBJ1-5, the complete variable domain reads KAGVTQTPRYLIKTRGQQVTLSCSPISGHRSVSWYQQTPGQGLQFLFEYFSETQRNKGNFPGRFSGRQFSNSRSEMNVSTLELGDSALYLCASSLREGQPQHFGDGTRLSIL.

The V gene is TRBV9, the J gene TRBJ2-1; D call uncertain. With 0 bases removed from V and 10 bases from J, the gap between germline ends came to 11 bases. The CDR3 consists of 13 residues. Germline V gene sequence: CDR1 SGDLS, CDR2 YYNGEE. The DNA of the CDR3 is TGTGCCAGCAGCGTAGAAGCGTTAAGGGAGCAGTTCTTC. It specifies CASSVEALREQFF. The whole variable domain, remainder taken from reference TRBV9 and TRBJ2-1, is DSGVTQTPKHLITATGQRVTLRCSPRSGDLSVYWYQQSLDQGLQFLIQYYNGEERAKGNILERFSAQQFPDLHSELNLSSLELGDSALYFCASSVEALREQFFGPGTRLTVL.

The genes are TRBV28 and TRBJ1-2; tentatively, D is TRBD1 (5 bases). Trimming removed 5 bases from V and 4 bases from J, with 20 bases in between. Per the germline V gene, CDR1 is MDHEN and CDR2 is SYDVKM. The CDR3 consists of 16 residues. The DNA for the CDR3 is TGTGCCAGCAGTCCACCGGGCAGGGTAATAGGCTATGGCTACACCTTC. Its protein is CASSPPGRVIGYGYTF.

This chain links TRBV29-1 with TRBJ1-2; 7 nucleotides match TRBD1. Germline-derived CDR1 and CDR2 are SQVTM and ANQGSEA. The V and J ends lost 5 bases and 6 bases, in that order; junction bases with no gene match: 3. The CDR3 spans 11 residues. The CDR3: CSVNRGNGYTF. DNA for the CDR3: TGCAGCGTTAACAGGGGAAATGGCTACACCTTC.

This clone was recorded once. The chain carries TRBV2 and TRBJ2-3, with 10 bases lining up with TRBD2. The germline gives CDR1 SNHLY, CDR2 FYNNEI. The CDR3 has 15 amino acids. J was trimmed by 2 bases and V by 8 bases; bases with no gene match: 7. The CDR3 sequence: CASLAGAFSTDTQYF. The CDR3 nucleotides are TGTGCCAGCCTAGCGGGGGCGTTCTCCACAGATACGCAGTATTTT.